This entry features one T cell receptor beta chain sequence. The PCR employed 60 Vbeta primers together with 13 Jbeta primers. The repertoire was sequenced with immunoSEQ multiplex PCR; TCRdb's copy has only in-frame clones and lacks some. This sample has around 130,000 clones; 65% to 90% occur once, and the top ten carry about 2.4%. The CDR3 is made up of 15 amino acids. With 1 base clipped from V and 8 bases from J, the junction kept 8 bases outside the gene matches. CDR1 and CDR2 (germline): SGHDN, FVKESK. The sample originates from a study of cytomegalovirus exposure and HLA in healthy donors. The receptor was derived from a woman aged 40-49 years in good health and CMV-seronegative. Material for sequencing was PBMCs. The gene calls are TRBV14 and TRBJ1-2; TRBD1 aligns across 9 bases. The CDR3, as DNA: TGTGCCAGCAGCCAAGGACAGGGGGTAACTATCGGCTACACCTTC. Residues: CASSQGQGVTIGYTF.